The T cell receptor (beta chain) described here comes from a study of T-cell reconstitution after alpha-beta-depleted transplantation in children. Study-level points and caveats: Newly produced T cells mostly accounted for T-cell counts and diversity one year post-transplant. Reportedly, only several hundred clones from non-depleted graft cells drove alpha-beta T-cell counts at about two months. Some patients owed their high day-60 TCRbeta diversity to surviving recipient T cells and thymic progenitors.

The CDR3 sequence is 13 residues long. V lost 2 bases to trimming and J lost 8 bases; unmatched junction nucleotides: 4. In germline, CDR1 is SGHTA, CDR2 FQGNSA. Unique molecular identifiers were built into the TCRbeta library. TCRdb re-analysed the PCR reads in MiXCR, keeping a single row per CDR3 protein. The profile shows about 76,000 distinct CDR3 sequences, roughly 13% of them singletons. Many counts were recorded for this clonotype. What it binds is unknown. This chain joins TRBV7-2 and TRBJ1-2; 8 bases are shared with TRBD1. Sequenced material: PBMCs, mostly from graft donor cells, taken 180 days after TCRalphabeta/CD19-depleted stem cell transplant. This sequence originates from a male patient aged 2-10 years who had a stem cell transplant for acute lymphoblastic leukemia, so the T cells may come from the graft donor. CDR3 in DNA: TGTGCCAGCAGCTTACAGGGGGCGGAGGGCTACACCTTC. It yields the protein CASSLQGAEGYTF.